This TCR beta chain is from a study of T-cell memory formation after mild COVID-19. Study findings and constraints: Within pre-infection memory, some responding clones were found, suggesting cross-reactive memory joined.

With regard to this clonotype: Its antigen is not identified.

TCRdb re-derived calls from the 5' RACE reads in MiXCR, one entry per CDR3 protein. The sample records approximately 60,000 distinct CDR3 sequences, 9% to 9.5% being singletons. Trimming cost V 4 bases and J 5 bases, with 8 bases left between them. This CDR3 spans 12 amino acids. The germline V gene has CDR1 SGHTA and CDR2 FQGNSA. The V call is TRBV7-2, the J call TRBJ1-1; D ambiguous. The clonotype originates from a man between 18 and 35 years old who had mild COVID-19 (a few samples of this study predate the infection). Cell type and time point are not known. What was sequenced was PBMCs or a T cell subset sorted from them (not recorded which). Here the CDR3 reads CASSSSGTEAFF. DNA for the CDR3: TGTGCCAGCAGCTCATCGGGGACTGAAGCTTTCTTT.